The 26 T cell receptor beta chains below were found in one sample sequenced in a study of blood T cell repertoires in COVID-19 (dated by TCRdb to 2020 to 2021). Library preparation was by the immunoSEQ multiplex PCR assay. As stored in TCRdb, this immuneACCESS dataset retains in-frame rearrangements with V and J assigned. A fraction of the clones does not appear; measured against another copy, unresolved V genes explain less than half of the discrepancy, and the remainder lacks a known reason. The sample contains just over 150,000 clones, less than 90% of them found a single time. The ten largest clones represent more than 2% of the sample. The material sequenced was peripheral blood. The receptors here all came from a woman in her seventies with acute or convalescent COVID-19.

This rearrangement joins TRBV7-3 to TRBJ1-1; D possibly corresponds to TRBD1 (5 bases). The CDR3 consists of 16 residues. CDR1 SGHTA and CDR2 FQGTGA come from the germline V gene. The germline V and J ends were trimmed by 1 base and 1 base, with 13 bases remaining between them. CDR3 residues: CASSLNSRTPNTEAFF. CDR3 nucleotide sequence: TGTGCCAGCAGCTTAAATAGCCGGACACCGAACACTGAAGCTTTCTTT.

The chain uses TRBV25-1 and TRBJ2-3, with a possible D match to TRBD2 (6 bases). Trimming pared 3 bases from V and 1 base from J, leaving 11 bases between. CDR3 size: 15 residues. CDR1 and CDR2 from the germline V gene are MGHDK and SYGVNS. The CDR3 protein is CASSEGGYGTDTQYF. The CDR3 nucleotides are TGTGCCAGCAGTGAGGGAGGTTACGGCACAGATACGCAGTATTTT.

The chain has TRBV5-1 and TRBJ2-2, with 12 positions matching TRBD2. This CDR3 region has 15 residues. After removal of 6 bases from V and 4 bases from J, the junction contained 4 bases not matched to a gene. Germline V gives CDR1 SGHRS, CDR2 YFSETQ. The CDR3 DNA is TGCGCCAGCAAGCGGACTAGCGGGATCACCGGGGAGCTGTTTTTT. Translation gives CASKRTSGITGELFF.

The rearrangement uses TRBV5-1 and TRBJ2-3; TRBD1 is a possible D gene (6 bases). CDR1 is SGHRS, CDR2 YFSETQ, per germline. There are 16 residues in the CDR3. V was trimmed by 3 bases and J by 6 bases, leaving 20 bases between them. The CDR3 protein is CASSSTRDTPGDTQYF. As DNA, the CDR3 is TGCGCCAGCAGCTCGACCCGGGACACCCCCGGGGATACGCAGTATTTT.

The chain links TRBV4-2 to TRBJ2-3; TRBD1 agrees at 9 bases. The V segment lost 2 bases and the J segment 14 bases; nucleotides outside the gene matches: 11. CDR3 length equals 14 residues. Per the germline V gene, CDR1 is LGHNA and CDR2 is YNFKEQ. In DNA form, the CDR3 reads TGTGCCAGCAGCCAAAAACCCGGGACAGGGTGGTTGTATTTT. Encoded protein: CASSQKPGTGWLYF.

The chain joins TRBV2 to TRBJ2-7; 9 bases are shared with TRBD1. V lost 2 bases, J lost 4 bases, and 6 bases stayed unmatched. From germline, CDR1 is SNHLY and CDR2 FYNNEI. The CDR3 spans 15 residues. This CDR3 reads CASSEKGTGNYEQYV. The CDR3 DNA reads as TGTGCCAGCAGTGAAAAGGGGACAGGGAATTACGAGCAGTACGTC.

The V call is TRBV7-2, the J call TRBJ1-3; 7 nucleotides line up with TRBD1. CDR1 is SGHTA and CDR2 is FQGNSA in the germline V gene. Trimming took 6 bases from V and 0 from J; bases not matched to a gene: 8. This CDR3 has 16 amino acids. The CDR3 nucleotides read TGTGCCAGCAGTTCCCGACAGGGAGGCTCTGGAAACACCATATATTTT. Its protein is CASSSRQGGSGNTIYF. Complete variable domain (other parts from reference TRBV7-2 and TRBJ1-3): GAGVSQSPSNKVTEKGKDVELRCDPISGHTALYWYRQSLGQGLEFLIYFQGNSAPDKSGLPSDRFSAERTGGSVSTLTIQRTQQEDSAVYLCASSSRQGGSGNTIYFGEGSWLTVV.

This clone was counted between two and nine times. The V gene is TRBV2, the J gene TRBJ1-4; 9 bases are shared with TRBD1. The germline V gene encodes CDR1 SNHLY and CDR2 FYNNEI. The CDR3 has 18 residues. After removal of 0 bases from V and 5 bases from J, the junction contained 10 bases not matched to a gene. The CDR3 region has the DNA TGTGCCAGCAGTGAAGCTTTATCGTGGACAGGGGACAATGAAAAACTGTTTTTT. Its protein is CASSEALSWTGDNEKLFF.

This rearrangement joins TRBV5-8 to TRBJ1-2; possibly TRBD1 for D (6 bases). V was clipped by 3 bases and J by 5 bases, with 20 bases between them. This CDR3 is built from 16 residues. In germline, CDR1 is SGHTS, CDR2 YDEGEE. CDR3 bases: TGTGCCAGCAGCTGGGCAGGGGCAGGTCCCGGGTATGGCTACACCTTC. Protein sequence: CASSWAGAGPGYGYTF.

The V call is TRBV2, the J call TRBJ1-5; 9 bases are shared with TRBD1. In germline, CDR1 is SNHLY, CDR2 FYNNEI. Trimming at V came to 8 bases and at J to 2 bases, leaving 4 bases not matched to a gene. CDR3 length: 14 amino acids. CDR3 sequence (DNA): TGTGCCAGCCGGGACAGGGAGGGCAATCAGCCCCAGCATTTT. Its protein is CASRDREGNQPQHF.

The gene calls are TRBV6-2 or TRBV6-3 and TRBJ2-3, with TRBD2 identical over 7 bases. There are 16 residues in the CDR3. V was clipped by 2 bases and J by 3 bases; unmatched bases: 8. The V gene's germline CDR1 is MNHEY and CDR2 SVGEGT. The DNA for the CDR3 is TGTGCCAGCAGTTACCCTCCCCGCGGGGGTACAGATACGCAGTATTTT. It translates to CASSYPPRGGTDTQYF.

The V call is TRBV7-8, the J call TRBJ2-3, with 7 bases lining up with TRBD2. There are 16 residues in the CDR3. With 1 base clipped from V and 1 base from J, the junction kept 5 bases outside the gene matches. Germline V gene sequence: CDR1 SGHVS, CDR2 FQNEAQ. CDR3: CASSLGASGRTDTQYF. CDR3 nucleotide sequence: TGTGCCAGCAGCTTAGGGGCTAGCGGTCGCACAGATACGCAGTATTTT.

This clone was seen a few times. The chain has TRBV18 and TRBJ1-2; the match to TRBD1 covers 8 bases. CDR1 and CDR2 (germline): KGHSH, LQKENI. This CDR3 comprises 13 residues. J was trimmed by 4 bases and V by 3 bases; bases with no gene match: 1. The CDR3 coding sequence is TGTGCCAGCTCACCTACAGGGGGCTATGGCTACACCTTC. It translates to CASSPTGGYGYTF.

The V call is TRBV7-2, the J call TRBJ2-5, with D possibly matching TRBD2 (6 bases). Between the trimmed V and J ends, which lost 5 bases and 0 bases, there was a span of 7 bases. Germline-derived CDR1 and CDR2 are SGHTA and FQGNSA. CDR3 length: 13 residues. Written as DNA, the CDR3 is TGTGCCAGCAGCGGGGGGTACCAAGAGACCCAGTACTTC. The encoded protein is CASSGGYQETQYF.

V gene TRBV19 combines with J gene TRBJ1-1; the match to TRBD1 covers 9 bases. Looked up from germline, CDR1 is LNHDA and CDR2 is SQIVND (reference sequence). V shed 6 bases, J shed 2 bases, and the junction held 4 bases outside the gene matches. The CDR3 is made up of 14 amino acids. For the CDR3, the DNA is TGTGCCAGTAGCACAGGGGGCTTAAACACTGAAGCTTTCTTT. Translating gives CASSTGGLNTEAFF. The full variable domain, with the rest looked up from reference TRBV19 and TRBJ1-1, is DGGITQSPKYLFRKEGQNVTLSCEQNLNHDAMYWYRQDPGQGLRLIYYSQIVNDFQKGDIAEGYSVSREKKESFPLTVTSAQKNPTAFYLCASSTGGLNTEAFFGQGTRLTVV.

This sequence joins TRBV2 and TRBJ1-1; D ambiguous. This CDR3 spans 15 amino acids. With 5 bases removed from V and 1 base from J, the gap between germline ends came to 14 bases. Germline V gives CDR1 SNHLY, CDR2 FYNNEI. The CDR3 reads CASSSRRVGNTEAFF. CDR3 sequence (DNA): TGTGCCAGCAGTAGCCGACGGGTGGGGAACACTGAAGCTTTCTTT.

The table lists this clone with a count of one. CDR3 sequence: CASSWGTGSYEQYV. The DNA for the CDR3 is TGTGCCAGCAGTTGGGGGACAGGTTCCTACGAGCAGTACGTC. The rearrangement links TRBV28 to TRBJ2-7; TRBD1 agrees at 8 bases. The germline CDR1 and CDR2 sequences are MDHEN and SYDVKM. V trimming: 4 bases; J trimming: 1 base; junction bases outside the gene matches: 3. The CDR3 is 14 residues long.

The chain has TRBV11-1 and TRBJ2-6; D is ambiguous. CDR3 length: 15 amino acids. Trimming took 2 bases from V and 3 from J, leaving 8 bases between them. Germline lookup yields CDR1 SGHAT and CDR2 FQDESV (reference sequence). The CDR3 protein is CASSLKASGANVLTF. The CDR3 DNA sequence: TGTGCCAGCAGCTTAAAGGCTAGTGGGGCCAACGTCCTGACTTTC.

The rearrangement joins TRBV18 to TRBJ1-1; no clear D. Germline V gives CDR1 KGHSH, CDR2 LQKENI. The CDR3 sequence is 15 residues long. V lost 1 base, J lost 2 bases, and 11 bases lay in between. For the CDR3, the DNA is TGTGCCAGCTCACCACACGATAAGCGAAACACTGAAGCTTTCTTT. Translating gives CASSPHDKRNTEAFF.

For the CDR3, the DNA is TGTGCCAGCAGCTTAGACGACAGGGCAGGCGGGCAGTACGTC. Its protein product is CASSLDDRAGGQYV. The chain recombines TRBV7-9 with TRBJ2-7; 7 bases map to TRBD1. The germline gives CDR1 SEHNR, CDR2 FQNEAQ (reference sequence). The CDR3 is 14 amino acids. After removal of 1 base from V and 9 bases from J, the junction contained 9 bases not matched to a gene.

This chain uses TRBV5-1 with TRBJ1-1; D is possibly TRBD1 (5 bases). The CDR3 contains 13 residues. Trimming took 3 bases from V and 3 from J, leaving 9 bases between them. Germline V gives CDR1 SGHRS, CDR2 YFSETQ. The CDR3 is CASSSTAHTEAFF. CDR3 bases: TGCGCCAGCAGCTCGACAGCTCACACTGAAGCTTTCTTT. The full variable domain, with the rest looked up from reference TRBV5-1 and TRBJ1-1, is KAGVTQTPRYLIKTRGQQVTLSCSPISGHRSVSWYQQTPGQGLQFLFEYFSETQRNKGNFPGRFSGRQFSNSRSEMNVSTLELGDSALYLCASSSTAHTEAFFGQGTRLTVV.

The V and J genes are TRBV15 and TRBJ2-3; a weak D match, TRBD2 (5 bases). Germline CDR1 and CDR2: LNHNV and YYDKDF (reference sequence). V lost 6 bases, J lost 7 bases, and 11 bases lay in between. This CDR3 comprises 12 residues. The DNA of the CDR3 is TGTGCCACCAGTACGGGATTCTATACGCAGTATTTT. Residues: CATSTGFYTQYF.

This sequence joins TRBV6-5 and TRBJ1-2; a possible D gene is TRBD1 (5 bases). Per the germline V gene, CDR1 is MNHEY and CDR2 is SVGAGI. The V end was cut by 2 bases, the J end by 7 bases, with 11 bases between. The CDR3 spans 13 residues. The CDR3 sequence is CASSYGTGGGYTF. CDR3 nucleotide sequence: TGTGCCAGCAGTTACGGTACGGGGGGTGGCTACACCTTC.

The V gene is TRBV28, the J gene TRBJ1-1; no clear D gene. Germline V CDR1 and CDR2: MDHEN, SYDVKM. This CDR3 has 15 residues. Trimming shortened V by 1 base and J by 7 bases, and 16 bases separated the two germline ends. The CDR3 coding sequence is TGTGCCAGCAGTTTATCCGTAGTCGGGGTTAGTGAAGCTTTCTTT. Encoded protein: CASSLSVVGVSEAFF.

The chain recombines TRBV15 with TRBJ1-2; D gene ambiguous. The V gene's germline CDR1 is LNHNV and CDR2 YYDKDF (reference sequence). Trimming removed 0 bases from V and 5 bases from J, with 10 bases in between. This CDR3 contains 14 residues. The CDR3, as DNA: TGTGCCACCAGCAGAGATGACAAAGTGTATGGCTACACCTTC. It codes for CATSRDDKVYGYTF.

The V and J genes are TRBV19 and TRBJ1-5; no clear D gene. This CDR3 is built from 15 residues. CDR1 and CDR2 from the germline V gene are LNHDA and SQIVND (reference sequence). Trimming took off 9 bases at V and 2 bases at J, with 17 bases between the two ends. This CDR3 is CASHQLLARNQPQHF. DNA for the CDR3: TGTGCCAGCCACCAACTCCTTGCACGCAATCAGCCCCAGCATTTT.